This T cell receptor beta chain was sequenced for a study of T cells after yellow fever vaccination. This clonotype was observed many times. The V end lost 0 bases, the J end lost 7 bases, and 6 bases lay between the germline ends. Germline V gives CDR1 LGHNA, CDR2 YSLEER. This CDR3 is built from 12 residues. TCRdb re-derived calls from the 5' RACE reads in MiXCR, one entry per CDR3 protein. Of 14,000 or so distinct CDR3 sequences listed, roughly 8% are singletons. The sample consisted of PBMCs, either bulk or a sorted T-cell subset (CD4+, CD8+, memory, or dextramer-sorted; not recorded which), taken on the day of the yellow fever booster vaccination. The chain combines TRBV4-3 with TRBJ2-5; D tentatively reads TRBD1 or TRBD2 (5 bases each). The clonotype comes from a man younger than 30 who received the YFV17D yellow fever vaccine. The CDR3 is CASSQEGPTQYF. The DNA for the CDR3 is TGCGCCAGCAGCCAAGAGGGACCGACCCAGTACTTC.